This T cell receptor (beta chain) was captured by sequencing in a study of T cells in localized non-small cell lung cancer. General study results and limits: The tumor had only one region sequenced, so heterogeneity remains possible. Within adjacent lung there appeared a median around 55 of the top 100 tumor clones. Of the tissues analyzed, uninvolved adjacent lung showed maximal T cell clonality, greater than tumor. Longer overall survival accompanied higher blood T cell density.

A note on this clone: Its antigen remains unknown.

Germline values: CDR1 SGHTA, CDR2 FQGNSA. The CDR3 totals 13 residues. The ends were cut back, 0 bases at V and 5 bases at J, with 7 bases in the middle. TCRdb's copy holds only in-frame clones and misses some; the assay was immunoSEQ multiplex PCR. The profile shows 26,000 or so clones, about 85% of them singletons. The sequence derives from a female donor older than 55 with stage II squamous cell lung carcinoma. The source material was peripheral blood, sampled before any cancer treatment. The V call is TRBV7-2, the J call TRBJ1-2, with D unclear. For the CDR3, the DNA is TGTGCCAGCAGCTTAGCTGGTCGTTATGGCTACACCTTC. Its protein is CASSLAGRYGYTF.